This TCR beta chain was identified during a study of early T cells in non-severe SARS-CoV-2 infection. CDR1 SGDLS and CDR2 YYNGEE come from the germline V gene. The CDR3 sequence is 16 residues long. V dropped 3 bases and J dropped 2 bases, with 16 bases sitting between them. TCRdb analysed the 5' RACE reads with MiXCR anew, one entry per CDR3 protein. The sample comprises some 54,000 distinct CDR3 sequences, about 11% of which are singletons, and around 13% rests with the top ten. Sequenced: whole blood. The sequence was collected from an adult who was a healthcare worker with PCR-confirmed SARS-CoV-2 infection or an uninfected control (not recorded which). The V call is TRBV9, the J call TRBJ2-3; D is perhaps TRBD2 (5 bases). This CDR3 is CASSAGPAAPTDTQYF. CDR3 coding DNA: TGTGCCAGCAGCGCCGGCCCAGCGGCCCCCACAGATACGCAGTATTTT.